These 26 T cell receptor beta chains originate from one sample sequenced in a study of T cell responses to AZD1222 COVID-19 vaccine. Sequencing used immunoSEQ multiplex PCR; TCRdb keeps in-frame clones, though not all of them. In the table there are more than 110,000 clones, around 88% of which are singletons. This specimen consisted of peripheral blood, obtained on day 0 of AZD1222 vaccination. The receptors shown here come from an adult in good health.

Here the CDR3 DNA reads TGTGCCAGCTCACGACAGGCCGTCGACACTGAAGCTTTCTTT. It translates to CASSRQAVDTEAFF. This chain joins TRBV18 and TRBJ1-1, with D perhaps matching TRBD1 (6 bases). The germline gives CDR1 KGHSH, CDR2 LQKENI. V lost 4 bases and J lost 3, with 12 bases in between. The CDR3 runs to 14 residues.

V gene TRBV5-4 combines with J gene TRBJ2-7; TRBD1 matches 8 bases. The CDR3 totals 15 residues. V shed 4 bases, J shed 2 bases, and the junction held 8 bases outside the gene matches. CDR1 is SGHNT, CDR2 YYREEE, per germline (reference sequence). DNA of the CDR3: TGTGCCAGCAGCCGCGAAGGACAGGGCACCTACGAGCAGTACTTC. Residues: CASSREGQGTYEQYF.

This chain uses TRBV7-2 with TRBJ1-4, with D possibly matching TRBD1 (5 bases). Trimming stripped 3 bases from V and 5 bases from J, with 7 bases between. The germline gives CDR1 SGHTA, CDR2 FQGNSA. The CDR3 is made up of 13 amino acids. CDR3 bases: TGTGCCAGCAGCTTCCGGGACAATGAAAAACTGTTTTTT. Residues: CASSFRDNEKLFF.

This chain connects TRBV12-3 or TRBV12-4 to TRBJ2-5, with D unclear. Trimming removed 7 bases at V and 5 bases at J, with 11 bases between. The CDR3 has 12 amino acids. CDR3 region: CASTGPGETQYF. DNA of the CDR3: TGTGCCAGCACCGGACCGGGCGAGACCCAGTACTTC.

This CDR3 reads CASSQGGAEAFF. The CDR3 DNA follows: TGTGCCAGCAGCCAGGGTGGAGCTGAAGCTTTCTTT. The chain couples TRBV3-1 (or the pseudogene TRBV3-2) to TRBJ1-1; D is uncertain. The V and J ends lost 3 bases and 6 bases respectively, with 8 bases between them. The CDR3 has 12 amino acids. In germline, CDR1 is LGHDT, CDR2 YNNKEL (reference sequence).

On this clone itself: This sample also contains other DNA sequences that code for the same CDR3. This chain's CDR3 is CASSLINSGNTIYF. The CDR3 DNA is TGTGCCAGCAGCTTGATTAACTCTGGAAACACCATATATTTT. The rearrangement uses TRBV11-2 and TRBJ1-3; D gene unclear. This CDR3 has 14 amino acids. V dropped 3 bases and J dropped 0 bases, with 6 bases sitting between them. The germline V gene has CDR1 SGHAT and CDR2 FQNNGV.

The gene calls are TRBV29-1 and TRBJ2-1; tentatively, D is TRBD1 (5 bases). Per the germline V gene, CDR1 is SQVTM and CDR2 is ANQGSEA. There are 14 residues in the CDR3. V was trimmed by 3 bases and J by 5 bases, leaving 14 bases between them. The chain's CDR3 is CSVDLQGTHNEQFF. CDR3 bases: TGCAGCGTTGACCTCCAGGGAACCCACAATGAGCAGTTCTTC.

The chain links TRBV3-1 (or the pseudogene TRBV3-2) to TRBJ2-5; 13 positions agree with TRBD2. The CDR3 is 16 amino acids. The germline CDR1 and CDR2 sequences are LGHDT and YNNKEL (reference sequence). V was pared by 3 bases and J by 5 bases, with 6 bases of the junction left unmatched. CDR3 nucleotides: TGTGCCAGCAGCCATGGACAACTAGCGGGAGGGGAGACCCAGTACTTC. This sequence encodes CASSHGQLAGGETQYF.

CDR3 sequence (DNA): TGTGCCTGGAGCCCCAGCTCCTACGAGCAGTACTTC. Amino acids: CAWSPSSYEQYF. The chain links TRBV30 to TRBJ2-7; D call uncertain. This CDR3 spans 12 amino acids. V was pared by 3 bases and J by 0 bases, with 6 bases between. CDR1 is GTSNPN, CDR2 SVGIG, per germline (reference sequence).

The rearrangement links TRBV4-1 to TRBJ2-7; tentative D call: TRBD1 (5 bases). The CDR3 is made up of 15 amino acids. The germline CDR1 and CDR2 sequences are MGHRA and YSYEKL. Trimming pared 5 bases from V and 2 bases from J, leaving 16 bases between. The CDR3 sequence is CASSARQGAPYEQYF. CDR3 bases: TGCGCCAGCAGCGCTCGTCAAGGGGCGCCCTACGAGCAGTACTTC.

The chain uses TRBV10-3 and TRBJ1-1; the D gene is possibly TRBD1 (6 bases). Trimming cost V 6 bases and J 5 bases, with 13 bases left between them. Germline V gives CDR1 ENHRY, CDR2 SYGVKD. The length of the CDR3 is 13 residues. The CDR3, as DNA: TGTGCCATCAGGGGGGGGCGTAATACTGAAGCTTTCTTT. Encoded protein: CAIRGGRNTEAFF.

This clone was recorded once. The CDR3 loop is CASSRTGGPGNTIYF. The CDR3 bases are TGTGCCAGCAGCCGCACAGGGGGCCCGGGAAACACCATATATTTT. The chain couples TRBV5-4 to TRBJ1-3; 9 positions match TRBD1. V lost 4 bases and J lost 4; bases outside the gene matches: 6. Germline V gene sequence: CDR1 SGHNT, CDR2 YYREEE (reference sequence). This CDR3 has 15 amino acids.

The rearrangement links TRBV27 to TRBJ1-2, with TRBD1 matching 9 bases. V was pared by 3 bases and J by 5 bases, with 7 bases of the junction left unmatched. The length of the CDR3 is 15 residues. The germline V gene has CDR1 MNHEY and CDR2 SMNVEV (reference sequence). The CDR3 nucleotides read TGTGCCAGCAGTTTTTGGCGGGGACAGGGATATGGCTACACCTTC. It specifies CASSFWRGQGYGYTF.

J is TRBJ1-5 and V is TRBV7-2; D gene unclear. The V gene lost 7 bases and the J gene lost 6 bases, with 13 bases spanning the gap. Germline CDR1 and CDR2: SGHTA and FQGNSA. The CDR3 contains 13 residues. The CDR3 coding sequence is TGTGCCAGCACCCCCGATCCAAGTCAGCCCCAGCATTTT. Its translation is CASTPDPSQPQHF.

CDR3 sequence (DNA): TGTGCCAGCAGTGAGGGGACCTCAAGTGAAAAACTGTTTTTT. It specifies CASSEGTSSEKLFF. The chain recombines TRBV6-1 with TRBJ1-4, with TRBD1 as a possible D gene (5 bases). This CDR3 has 14 amino acids. Trimming removed 3 bases from V and 7 bases from J, with 12 bases in between. The germline V gene has CDR1 MNHNS and CDR2 SASEGT.

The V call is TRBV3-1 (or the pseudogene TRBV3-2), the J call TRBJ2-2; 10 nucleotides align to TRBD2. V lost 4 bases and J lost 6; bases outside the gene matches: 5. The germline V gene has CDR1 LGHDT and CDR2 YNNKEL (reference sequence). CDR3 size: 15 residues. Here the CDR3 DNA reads TGTGCCAGCAGCCCGGAAAGCGGGAGGGCCGGGGAGCTGTTTTTT. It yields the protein CASSPESGRAGELFF.

The CDR3 is CATSRDRVGNTIYF. The CDR3 nucleotides are TGTGCCACCAGCAGGGACAGGGTTGGAAACACCATATATTTT. This rearrangement joins TRBV15 to TRBJ1-3; 8 bases map to TRBD1. The CDR3 totals 14 residues. Germline trimming cut 3 bases from V and 3 bases from J; bases unmatched to any gene: 1. The germline V gene has CDR1 LNHNV and CDR2 YYDKDF (reference sequence).

The CDR3 loop reads CAIGGSGSSYEQYF. For the CDR3, the DNA is TGTGCCATCGGAGGTAGCGGGAGCTCCTACGAGCAGTACTTC. This sequence joins TRBV10-3 and TRBJ2-7; 9 nucleotides match TRBD2. Unmatched junction bases numbered 5, after V lost 8 bases and J lost 0 bases. The CDR3 spans 14 residues. Germline CDR1 is ENHRY and CDR2 is SYGVKD.

The chain's CDR3 is CASSSGQGGQPQHF. Written as DNA, the CDR3 is TGTGCCAGCAGTTCCGGACAGGGGGGGCAGCCCCAGCATTTT. The rearrangement joins TRBV27 to TRBJ1-5, with 10 bases aligning to TRBD1. Germline V lookup: CDR1 MNHEY, CDR2 SMNVEV (reference sequence). The CDR3 sequence is 14 residues long. The junction had 4 bases not matched to a gene; V was cut back by 4 bases and J by 7 bases.

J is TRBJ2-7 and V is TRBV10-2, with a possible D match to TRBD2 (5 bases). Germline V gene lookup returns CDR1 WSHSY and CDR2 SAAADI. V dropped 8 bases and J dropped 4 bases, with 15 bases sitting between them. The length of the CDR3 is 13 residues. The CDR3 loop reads CASVSSGAYEQYF. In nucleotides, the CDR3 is TGCGCCAGCGTTTCCAGCGGAGCGTACGAGCAGTACTTC.

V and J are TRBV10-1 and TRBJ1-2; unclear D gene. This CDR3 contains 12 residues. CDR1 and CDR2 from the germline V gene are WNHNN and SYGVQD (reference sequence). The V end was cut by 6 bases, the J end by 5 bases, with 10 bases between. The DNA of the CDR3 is TGCGCCAGCAGCAGAACCTTTTATGGCTACACCTTC. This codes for CASSRTFYGYTF.

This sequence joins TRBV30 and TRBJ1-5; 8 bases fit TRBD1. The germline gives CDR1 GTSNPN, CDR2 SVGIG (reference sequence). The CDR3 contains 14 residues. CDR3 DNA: TGTGCTTACACACTGGACAGGGCAACCCAGCCCCAGCATTTT. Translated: CAYTLDRATQPQHF.

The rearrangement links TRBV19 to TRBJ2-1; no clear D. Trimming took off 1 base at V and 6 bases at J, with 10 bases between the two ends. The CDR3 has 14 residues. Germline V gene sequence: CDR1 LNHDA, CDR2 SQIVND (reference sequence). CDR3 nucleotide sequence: TGTGCCAGTAGTATAGCGGATAGTTCCAATGAGCAGTTCTTC. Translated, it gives CASSIADSSNEQFF.

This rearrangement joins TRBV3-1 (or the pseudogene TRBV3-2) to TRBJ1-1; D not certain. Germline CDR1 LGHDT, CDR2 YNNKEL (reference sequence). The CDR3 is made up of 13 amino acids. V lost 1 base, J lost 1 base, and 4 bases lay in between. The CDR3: CASSQVENTEAFF. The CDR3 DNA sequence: TGTGCCAGCAGCCAAGTAGAGAACACTGAAGCTTTCTTT.

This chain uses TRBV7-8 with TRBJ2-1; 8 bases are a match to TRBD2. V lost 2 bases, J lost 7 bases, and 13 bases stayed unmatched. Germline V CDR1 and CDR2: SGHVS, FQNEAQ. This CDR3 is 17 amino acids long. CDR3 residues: CASSLRGGGGRINEQFF. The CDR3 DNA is TGTGCCAGCAGCTTAAGGGGGGGTGGCGGGAGGATAAATGAGCAGTTCTTC.

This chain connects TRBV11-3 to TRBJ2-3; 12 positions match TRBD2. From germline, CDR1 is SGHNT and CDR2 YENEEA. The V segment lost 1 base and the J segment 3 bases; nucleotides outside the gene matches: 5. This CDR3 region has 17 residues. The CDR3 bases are TGTGCCAGCAGCTTAGGCGTGACTAGCGGGAGTACAGATACGCAGTATTTT. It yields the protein CASSLGVTSGSTDTQYF.